This passage covers 18 T cell receptor beta chains from one sample sequenced in a study of chemoradiotherapy in HPV16-positive cancers. Produced via immunoSEQ multiplex PCR; TCRdb's table is partial and in-frame only. The data hold roughly 40,000 clones, with roughly three quarters observed a single time. The sample in question was blood, obtained from a patient who underwent chemoradiotherapy. The receptors were gathered from a human donor with HPV-associated anogenital cancer.

This clone was detected only a few times. This rearrangement joins TRBV7-3 to TRBJ2-7; D call uncertain. Trimming removed 0 bases at V and 6 bases at J, with 9 bases between. This CDR3 comprises 13 residues. Germline values: CDR1 SGHTA, CDR2 FQGTGA. Here the CDR3 reads CASSLTGQTEQYF. The CDR3 region has the DNA TGTGCCAGCAGCTTAACTGGCCAGACCGAGCAGTACTTC.

The chain employs TRBV7-2 and TRBJ2-1; TRBD1 matches at 9 bases. J lost 6 bases, V lost 2 bases, and 14 bases had no gene match. This CDR3 contains 18 residues. Per the germline V gene, CDR1 is SGHTA and CDR2 is FQGNSA. CDR3 region: CASSLQHLGQGLSNEQFF. Written as DNA, the CDR3 is TGTGCCAGCAGCTTACAACACTTGGGACAGGGACTGAGCAATGAGCAGTTCTTC.

V is TRBV7-8 and J is TRBJ2-2; 8 bases match TRBD2. Germline V gene lookup returns CDR1 SGHVS and CDR2 FQNEAQ. After removal of 5 bases from V and 3 bases from J, the junction contained 8 bases not matched to a gene. This CDR3 has 16 amino acids. The CDR3 reads CASSPRSGGHTGELFF. In nucleotides, the CDR3 is TGTGCCAGCAGCCCCAGGTCGGGAGGGCACACCGGGGAGCTGTTTTTT.

The chain recombines TRBV19 with TRBJ1-1; 10 bases agree with TRBD1. The CDR3 is made up of 15 amino acids. In germline, CDR1 is LNHDA, CDR2 SQIVND (reference sequence). Trimming at V came to 7 bases and at J to 1 base, leaving 6 bases not matched to a gene. For the CDR3, the DNA is TGTGCCAGTACACCGGGGACAGGGGAGAACACTGAAGCTTTCTTT. Amino acid sequence: CASTPGTGENTEAFF.

This sequence joins TRBV9 and TRBJ1-1; D gene uncertain. The germline V gene encodes CDR1 SGDLS and CDR2 YYNGEE. The CDR3 consists of 15 residues. V was trimmed by 1 base and J by 0 bases, leaving 10 bases between them. The CDR3 is CASSVNSWMNTEAFF. CDR3 nucleotides: TGTGCCAGCAGCGTAAATAGTTGGATGAACACTGAAGCTTTCTTT.

J is TRBJ2-7 and V is TRBV5-1, with D possibly matching TRBD2 (6 bases). The CDR3 spans 14 residues. The V end was cut by 2 bases, the J end by 3 bases, with 12 bases between. Germline V gene sequence: CDR1 SGHRS, CDR2 YFSETQ. The CDR3 DNA reads TGCGCCAGCAGCTTAGGGGACTCCTACTACGAGCAGTACTTC. Amino acid sequence: CASSLGDSYYEQYF.

The gene calls are TRBV7-2 and TRBJ1-3, with unresolved D. The V gene's germline CDR1 is SGHTA and CDR2 FQGNSA. V was trimmed by 6 bases and J by 0 bases, leaving 12 bases between them. The CDR3 covers 15 residues. CDR3 in DNA: TGTGCCAGCAGAGAGGCGGGTTTCTCTGGAAACACCATATATTTT. This codes for CASREAGFSGNTIYF.

J is TRBJ1-3 and V is TRBV7-2; D remains unclear. This CDR3 has 15 amino acids. V was trimmed by 1 base and J by 2 bases, leaving 9 bases between them. Germline V gene data show CDR1 as SGHTA and CDR2 as FQGNSA. CDR3 loop: CASSLDSRPGNTIYF. DNA of the CDR3: TGTGCCAGCAGCTTAGATTCCAGGCCTGGAAACACCATATATTTT.

The V call is TRBV28, the J call TRBJ2-7; 8 bases match TRBD1. V was pared by 6 bases and J by 3 bases, with 7 bases of the junction left unmatched. CDR1 MDHEN and CDR2 SYDVKM come from the germline V gene. The CDR3 is made up of 14 amino acids. Here the CDR3 DNA reads TGTGCCAGCAGCTCCAGCGGACAGGGCTACGAGCAGTACTTC. It encodes CASSSSGQGYEQYF.

Here the CDR3 reads CASRPYPGQNYGYTF. The CDR3 coding sequence is TGTGCCAGTAGGCCCTATCCGGGACAGAACTATGGCTACACCTTC. The chain links TRBV19 to TRBJ1-2, with 7 nucleotides matching TRBD1. Germline CDR1 reads LNHDA; CDR2 reads SQIVND (reference sequence). The V gene end was trimmed by 6 bases and the J gene end by 2 bases; junction bases not matched to a gene: 9. The CDR3 spans 15 residues.

V usage is TRBV5-6 and J usage is TRBJ2-5, with 7 bases that match TRBD1. Germline lookup yields CDR1 SGHDT and CDR2 YYEEEE. The V segment lost 4 bases and the J segment 2 bases; nucleotides outside the gene matches: 8. The CDR3 loop spans 15 amino acids. The CDR3 DNA is TGTGCCAGCAGCCGATTCAGGGGACAGCAAGAGACCCAGTACTTC. Its translation: CASSRFRGQQETQYF.

The chain carries TRBV7-3 and TRBJ2-1; 11 positions match TRBD2. The CDR3 sequence is 17 residues long. Germline V gives CDR1 SGHTA, CDR2 FQGTGA. Trimming cost V 5 bases and J 4 bases; bases outside gene matches: 10. The CDR3 nucleotides read TGTGCCAGCAGCCGCGGCTCTAGCGGGGGGAAGTACAATGAGCAGTTCTTC. Its protein is CASSRGSSGGKYNEQFF.

V is TRBV5-6 and J is TRBJ1-4, with D perhaps matching TRBD1 (6 bases). The CDR3 has 14 amino acids. Per the germline V gene, CDR1 is SGHDT and CDR2 is YYEEEE. Trimming left V 1 base short and J 7 bases short, with 11 bases between. DNA of the CDR3: TGTGCCAGCAGCTTGTGGGGGCGGGGTGAAAAACTGTTTTTT. Protein: CASSLWGRGEKLFF.

The V gene is TRBV13, the J gene TRBJ1-1; D is unclear. Trimming pared 2 bases from V and 5 bases from J, leaving 9 bases between. The CDR3 totals 13 residues. Germline CDR1 PRHDT, CDR2 FYEKMQ (reference sequence). CDR3 amino acids: CASSLRISTEAFF. The CDR3 DNA reads as TGTGCCAGCAGCTTAAGGATCAGTACTGAAGCTTTCTTT.

The J gene is TRBJ2-3, the V gene TRBV7-9; tentative D call: TRBD1 (7 bases). From germline, CDR1 is SEHNR and CDR2 FQNEAQ (reference sequence). The CDR3 is 17 amino acids. V was trimmed by 4 bases and J by 1 base, leaving 18 bases between them. CDR3 in DNA: TGTGCCAGCAGCTCACTACAGGGGAGGTCGGGCACAGATACGCAGTATTTT. This encodes CASSSLQGRSGTDTQYF.

The rearrangement uses TRBV5-1 and TRBJ2-7; 10 bases map to TRBD1. The CDR3 loop spans 14 amino acids. V lost 3 bases and J lost 5; bases outside the gene matches: 5. The V gene's germline CDR1 is SGHRS and CDR2 YFSETQ. CDR3 in DNA: TGCGCCAGCAGCTGGACCGGGACAGGGGACGAGCAGTACTTC. Protein product: CASSWTGTGDEQYF.

The V and J genes are TRBV7-3 and TRBJ1-1, with D hard to call. Germline-derived CDR1 and CDR2 are SGHTA and FQGTGA. There are 14 residues in the CDR3. The V end lost 5 bases, the J end lost 1 base, and 11 bases lay between the germline ends. CDR3 region: CASSTRTWNTEAFF. CDR3 DNA: TGTGCCAGCAGCACCCGGACCTGGAACACTGAAGCTTTCTTT.

This chain connects TRBV12-2 to TRBJ2-5; the table's D gene call, TRBD2, was not cross checked with the DNA. TRBV12-2 has pseudogene status. This CDR3 spans 15 amino acids. CDR3 in DNA: TGTGCAAGTCGCTTCCGCCGGGGGGGCGAAGAGACCCAGTACTTC. It yields the protein CASRFRRGGEETQYF.